The T cell receptor beta chain under discussion was sequenced for a study of T cell responses to AZD1222 COVID-19 vaccine (dated by TCRdb to 2020 to 2022). Describing the broader study: TCR sequencing was performed for some 250 trial participants, of whom about 200 were given two doses of AZD1222 and 26 were given two doses of MenACWY control vaccine. Enrollment into the trials was organized by age into subgroups of 18-55, 56-69 and 70-plus years, and those subgroups contained approximately 160, 26 and 62 TCR-sequenced participants, respectively.

Cut back by 3 bases and 2 bases, the V and J ends lie 8 bases apart. Taken from the germline V gene, the CDR1 and CDR2 loops are KGHSH and LQKENI. The CDR3 sequence holds 13 residues, the cysteine and phenylalanine included. The retained sequence is limited to the CDR3, 39 bases, with the frame set at the first base. As regards this clone: Its antigen is still unknown. Base qualities are not recorded, but no much larger clone differs from it by a single base.

The CDR3 regions of human TCRbeta chains were analyzed by immunosequencing. The published analysis was carried out like this. Repertoire TCRs were matched against a reference library of SARS-CoV-2-specific TCRs generated with the MIRA antigen-specificity platform. Breadth meant the fraction of unique TCRs that were SARS-CoV-2-associated, whereas depth meant the fraction of total T cells that were SARS-CoV-2-associated. Using the MIRA data, every spike-specific TCR was mapped to the spike region that the TCR reacted to and assigned to either a CD4 or a CD8 class. Log10-transformed breadth and depth values were compared by one-way ANOVA with Sidak's multiple comparisons tests. TCRdb limited this immuneACCESS table to in-frame rearrangements with V and J called. A share of clones is missing; checked studies link under half to unresolved V genes, and the rest is unexplained. Clonal size and the V and J genes are those of that table, whereas D and trimming came from the DNA. The sample data list roughly 100,000 clones, and about 90% of these were observed just once. The top ten hold about a sixth of the sample.

The sample's time point label, in plain terms: about 28 days (+/-7) after the second vaccine dose. Because spike-specific TCR depth and breadth did not differ between the two schedules, AZD1222 recipients who got a second dose at roughly 4 weeks were pooled with those who got a second dose at roughly 12 weeks. The vaccinee samples were drawn from two UK trials, COV001 and COV002, one of which was a single-blind randomized controlled phase 2/3 trial testing AZD1222 (ChAdOx1 nCoV-19) in healthy adults. For TCRbeta chain sequencing, PBMC samples were collected from trial participants at day 0 and at day 28 after the second dose. The paper's findings and limits, for the study overall: In the small 56-69-year group, the increase in depth fell short of significance, most likely because of low power. No day 14 peak-response samples were available, so repertoires were characterized only after the peak T cell response. Conclusions about previously exposed vaccinees are limited because only five to seven AZD1222 recipients were SARS-CoV-2 seropositive at baseline. The vaccine-associated CD4 TCRs covered the entire spike protein, and the dominant responses fell in regions 160-218 and 743-854. Nearly half of unique spike-specific TCRs reportedly recognized epitopes outside regions mutated in the B.1.351 and B.1.1.7 variants. Participants were mostly white British, with more females than males. The authors suggested clonal diversity may have been underestimated. After two AZD1222 doses, spike-specific TCR breadth and depth were significantly higher than at day 0 and than in MenACWY recipients.

The clonotype comes from an adult who received the AZD1222 COVID-19 vaccine. Sequences were derived from peripheral blood, sampled 28 days after the second AZD1222 dose. In this chain, TRBV18 is recombined with TRBJ2-7, with a weak D call of TRBD1 (6 bases match). The CDR3 amino acid sequence is: CASSPGQTYEQYF. The DNA reads TGTGCCAGCTCACCGGGACAAACCTACGAGCAGTACTTC.